Following are 24 T cell receptor beta chains from one sample sequenced in a study of beta chain features in type 1 diabetes. Notes on the study in general: When Type 1 diabetes patients were examined, their TCRB CDR3s proved moderately but significantly shorter in all four CD4+ subsets.

Expressed TCRB transcripts got sequenced, as all isolated RNA was reverse transcribed. Assay: immunoSEQ multiplex PCR; the TCRdb copy retains only in-frame clones and omits some. The repertoire holds 350,000 to 450,000 clones, roughly 12% seen once, with 0.0095% to 0.012% in the top ten. These receptors lack a known antigen. Sequencing input: naive CD4+ T cells from blood. The receptors were gathered from a woman aged 18 to 35 with type 1 diabetes.

There are a few counts of this clone. V and J are TRBV2 and TRBJ2-1; a weak D match, TRBD1 (6 bases). Germline V gives CDR1 SNHLY, CDR2 FYNNEI. This CDR3 comprises 13 residues. V was trimmed by 3 bases and J by 12 bases, leaving 15 bases between them. The CDR3 loop reads CASSEDSRGGQFF. The CDR3 DNA is TGTGCCAGCAGTGAGGACTCTCGAGGGGGGCAGTTCTTC.

The chain carries TRBV13 and TRBJ1-5, with a possible D match to TRBD1 (5 bases). The CDR3 length is 14 residues. V was clipped by 7 bases and J by 4 bases, with 14 bases between them. CDR1 is PRHDT and CDR2 is FYEKMQ in the germline V gene (reference sequence). Here the CDR3 DNA reads TGTGCCAGCACGAGGGCTGGGGGGAATCAGCCCCAGCATTTT. Its translation is CASTRAGGNQPQHF.

The chain has TRBV5-1 and TRBJ1-2; D gene uncertain. This CDR3 region has 12 residues. Germline loops: CDR1 SGHRS, CDR2 YFSETQ. Trimming pared 2 bases from V and 4 bases from J, leaving 6 bases between. CDR3 sequence reads: CASSFGSYGYTF. CDR3 DNA: TGCGCCAGCAGCTTTGGGAGCTATGGCTACACCTTC. The whole variable domain, filled in from reference TRBV5-1 and TRBJ1-2, reads KAGVTQTPRYLIKTRGQQVTLSCSPISGHRSVSWYQQTPGQGLQFLFEYFSETQRNKGNFPGRFSGRQFSNSRSEMNVSTLELGDSALYLCASSFGSYGYTFGSGTRLTVV.

V and J are TRBV13 and TRBJ2-7; D possibly corresponds to TRBD2 (6 bases). V lost 5 bases to trimming and J lost 2 bases, with 19 bases between them. The CDR3 runs to 16 residues. Germline V gene data show CDR1 as PRHDT and CDR2 as FYEKMQ (reference sequence). CDR3 sequence reads: CASSVNSGEGPYEQYF. Here the CDR3 DNA reads TGTGCCAGCAGCGTCAATTCGGGAGAAGGGCCCTACGAGCAGTACTTC.

The chain has TRBV5-1 and TRBJ2-7; 10 bases match TRBD1. Germline lookup yields CDR1 SGHRS and CDR2 YFSETQ. The CDR3 has 13 amino acids. The V gene end was trimmed by 4 bases and the J gene end by 5 bases; junction bases not matched to a gene: 3. The CDR3 loop reads CASSIGTGDEQYF. The CDR3 coding sequence is TGCGCCAGCAGCATCGGGACAGGGGACGAGCAGTACTTC.

The chain has TRBV28 and TRBJ2-5; perhaps TRBD2 as D (6 bases). The ends were cut back, 8 bases at V and 2 bases at J, with 12 bases in the middle. From germline, CDR1 is MDHEN and CDR2 SYDVKM. The CDR3 extends over 13 amino acids. DNA of the CDR3: TGTGCCAGCTACGGGAGTGTACAAGAGACCCAGTACTTC. It is translated as CASYGSVQETQYF.

This clone has more than one count but fewer than ten. The gene calls are TRBV5-1 and TRBJ2-1, with a tentative D call TRBD2 (6 bases). CDR3 length: 13 residues. Germline CDR1 reads SGHRS; CDR2 reads YFSETQ. The V end was cut by 4 bases, the J end by 4 bases, with 9 bases between. The CDR3 sequence is CASSEDYYNEQFF. Written as DNA, the CDR3 is TGCGCCAGCAGCGAGGACTATTACAATGAGCAGTTCTTC.

J is TRBJ2-7 and V is TRBV5-4; 12 nucleotides agree with TRBD2. This CDR3 has 18 amino acids. Germline CDR1 and CDR2: SGHNT and YYREEE (reference sequence). J gave up 0 bases and V 2 bases, and 9 bases lay outside the gene matches. CDR3 coding DNA: TGTGCCAGCAGCTTTGCCGGGCTAGCGGGAGGGCGCTCCTACGAGCAGTACTTC. Protein sequence: CASSFAGLAGGRSYEQYF.

The rearrangement uses TRBV6-5 and TRBJ1-2; no clear D gene. This CDR3 has 13 amino acids. Germline V gives CDR1 MNHEY, CDR2 SVGAGI. The V end was cut by 0 bases, the J end by 9 bases, with 11 bases between. The CDR3 DNA is TGTGCCAGCAGTTACTCGGAGTTTCGGAGCTACACCTTC. It yields the protein CASSYSEFRSYTF.

The genes are TRBV18 and TRBJ2-5; D is possibly TRBD2 (6 bases). In germline, CDR1 is KGHSH, CDR2 LQKENI. V was trimmed by 2 bases and J by 5 bases, leaving 9 bases between them. The CDR3 totals 13 residues. In nucleotides, the CDR3 is TGTGCCAGCTCACCATTGGGGACTGAGACCCAGTACTTC. Protein sequence: CASSPLGTETQYF.

The chain employs TRBV7-2 and TRBJ1-5; perhaps TRBD1 as D (6 bases). The length of the CDR3 is 17 residues. Germline V gene lookup returns CDR1 SGHTA and CDR2 FQGNSA. V lost 5 bases, J lost 2 bases, and 19 bases lay in between. In DNA, the CDR3 is TGTGCCAGCAGCCGCTGGACAGATAACCATGGCAATCAGCCCCAGCATTTT. Translating it yields CASSRWTDNHGNQPQHF.

The gene calls are TRBV27 and TRBJ2-1; D is possibly TRBD1 (6 bases). The CDR3 is made up of 15 amino acids. The V end was cut by 4 bases, the J end by 0 bases, with 10 bases between. Looked up from germline, CDR1 is MNHEY and CDR2 is SMNVEV (reference sequence). CDR3 residues: CASSYDRISYNEQFF. The CDR3 nucleotides are TGTGCCAGCAGTTACGACAGGATCTCCTACAATGAGCAGTTCTTC.

The chain carries TRBV6-5 and TRBJ1-1, with D possibly being TRBD1 (6 bases). Germline assignment: CDR1 MNHEY and CDR2 SVGAGI. The CDR3 has 13 residues. Trimming pared 5 bases from V and 9 bases from J, leaving 16 bases between. Here the CDR3 DNA reads TGTGCCAGCAGTGACCGGGACAAGAAGCAAGCTTTCTTT. Protein: CASSDRDKKQAFF.

The gene calls are TRBV9 and TRBJ2-3; D not resolved. V was trimmed by 0 bases and J by 2 bases, leaving 10 bases between them. The CDR3 is 15 amino acids. Germline loops: CDR1 SGDLS, CDR2 YYNGEE. CDR3 coding DNA: TGTGCCAGCAGCGTAGCTACGGGTGCCACAGATACGCAGTATTTT. It codes for CASSVATGATDTQYF.

V is TRBV16 and J is TRBJ1-1, with a tentative D call TRBD1 (6 bases). Trimming removed 4 bases at V and 3 bases at J, with 15 bases between. From germline, CDR1 is KGHSY and CDR2 FQNENV. The CDR3 spans 15 residues. The CDR3: CASSPRGGWYTEAFF. The CDR3 bases are TGTGCCAGCAGCCCAAGGGGGGGCTGGTACACTGAAGCTTTCTTT.

This clone has more than one count but fewer than ten. The chain joins TRBV14 to TRBJ2-5; TRBD2 matches at 9 bases. The germline V gene encodes CDR1 SGHDN and CDR2 FVKESK. The CDR3 is 17 amino acids. Losses at the gene ends were 5 bases for V and 2 bases for J; bases not matched to a gene: 12. This chain's CDR3 is CASSGTSSGVQQETQYF. In DNA, the CDR3 is TGTGCCAGCAGCGGGACTAGCAGCGGGGTCCAACAAGAGACCCAGTACTTC.

This clone was counted only a few times. The J gene is TRBJ1-4, the V gene TRBV5-1; possibly TRBD1 for D (6 bases). The CDR3 sequence is 14 residues long. V was trimmed by 0 bases and J by 8 bases, leaving 11 bases between them. Germline V lookup: CDR1 SGHRS, CDR2 YFSETQ. CDR3 nucleotides: TGCGCCAGCAGCTTGGAGCCAGGGGACGAAAAACTGTTTTTT. Its translation is CASSLEPGDEKLFF. Based on the CDR3 plus reference TRBV5-1 and TRBJ1-4, the full variable domain is KAGVTQTPRYLIKTRGQQVTLSCSPISGHRSVSWYQQTPGQGLQFLFEYFSETQRNKGNFPGRFSGRQFSNSRSEMNVSTLELGDSALYLCASSLEPGDEKLFFGSGTQLSVL.

A few counts support this clone. The V and J genes are TRBV28 and TRBJ2-6, with a weak D call TRBD2 (5 bases). CDR1 and CDR2 from the germline V gene are MDHEN and SYDVKM. Trimming removed 6 bases from V and 2 bases from J, with 8 bases in between. The CDR3 is 14 residues long. CDR3 in DNA: TGTGCCAGCAGAGAGGGCCCTGGGGCCAACGTCCTGACTTTC. Translated: CASREGPGANVLTF.

This chain links TRBV5-4 with TRBJ2-4; 7 nucleotides align to TRBD1. The CDR3 spans 13 residues. Germline CDR1 SGHNT, CDR2 YYREEE (reference sequence). Trimming took 3 bases from V and 7 from J; bases not matched to a gene: 4. The CDR3 sequence: CASSSDRANIQYF. CDR3 DNA sequence: TGTGCCAGCAGCTCAGACAGGGCGAACATTCAGTACTTC.

The chain links TRBV11-3 to TRBJ2-1; 10 bases map to TRBD2. With V trimmed by 6 bases and J by 8 bases, 7 bases remained unmatched. The germline V gene has CDR1 SGHNT and CDR2 YENEEA. This CDR3 is built from 14 residues. The CDR3 DNA follows: TGTGCCAGCAGTGGTGCTAGCGGGAGCTATGAGCAGTTCTTC. It encodes CASSGASGSYEQFF.

This clone has more than one count but fewer than ten. The rearrangement uses TRBV21-1 and TRBJ2-3; TRBD2, the D gene given by the table, was not confirmed from the DNA. TRBV21-1 counts as a pseudogene. The CDR3 runs to 16 residues. Written as DNA, the CDR3 is TGTGCCAGCCCCAGGGGGCTAGCGGGGGGCACAGATACGCAGTATTTT. It codes for CASPRGLAGGTDTQYF.

This clone was seen more than once but under ten times. This chain uses TRBV19 with TRBJ1-2; a possible D gene is TRBD1 (5 bases). Trimming removed 6 bases from V and 1 base from J, with 12 bases in between. CDR3 length equals 14 residues. CDR1 and CDR2 (germline): LNHDA, SQIVND (reference sequence). CDR3 DNA: TGTGCCAGTAGCCGGCAGGGACTTAACTATGGCTACACCTTC. This translates into CASSRQGLNYGYTF.

The chain is built from TRBV15 and TRBJ1-4, with 8 positions matching TRBD1. Per the germline V gene, CDR1 is LNHNV and CDR2 is YYDKDF (reference sequence). The CDR3 is made up of 15 amino acids. The J segment lost 8 bases and the V segment lost 1 base, leaving 6 bases of the junction unmatched. CDR3 sequence: CATSRGFGTGEKLFF. DNA of the CDR3: TGTGCCACCAGCAGAGGATTCGGGACAGGCGAAAAACTGTTTTTT.

This chain connects TRBV21-1 to TRBJ1-4. TRBV21-1 constitutes a pseudogene. The CDR3 contains 15 residues. The CDR3 loop is CASSKGPEANEKLFF. The DNA for the CDR3 is TGTGCCAGCAGCAAGGGTCCAGAGGCAAATGAAAAACTGTTTTTT.